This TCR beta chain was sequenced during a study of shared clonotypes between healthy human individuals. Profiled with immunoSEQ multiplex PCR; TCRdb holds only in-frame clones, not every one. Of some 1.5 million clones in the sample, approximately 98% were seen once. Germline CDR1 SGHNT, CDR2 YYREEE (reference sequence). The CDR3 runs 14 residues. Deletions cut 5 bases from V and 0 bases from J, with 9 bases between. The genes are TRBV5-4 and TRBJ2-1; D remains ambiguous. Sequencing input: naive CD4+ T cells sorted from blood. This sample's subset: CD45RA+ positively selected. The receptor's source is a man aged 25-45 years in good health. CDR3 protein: CASREQSSYNEQFF. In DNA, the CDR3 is TGTGCCAGCAGGGAACAGAGCTCCTACAATGAGCAGTTCTTC.